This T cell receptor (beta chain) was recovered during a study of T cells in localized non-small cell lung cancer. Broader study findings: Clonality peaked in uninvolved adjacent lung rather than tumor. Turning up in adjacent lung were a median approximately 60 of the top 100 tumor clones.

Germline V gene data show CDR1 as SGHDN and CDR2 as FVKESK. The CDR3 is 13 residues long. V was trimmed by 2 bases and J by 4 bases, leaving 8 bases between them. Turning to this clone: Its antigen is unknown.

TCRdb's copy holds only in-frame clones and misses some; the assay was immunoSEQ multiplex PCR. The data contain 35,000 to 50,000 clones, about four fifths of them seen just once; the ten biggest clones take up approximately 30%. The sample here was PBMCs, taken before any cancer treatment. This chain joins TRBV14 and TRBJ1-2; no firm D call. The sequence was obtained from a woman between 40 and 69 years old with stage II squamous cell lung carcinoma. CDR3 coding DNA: TGTGCCAGCAGCCAAAGCACGTCCTATGGCTACACCTTC. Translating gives CASSQSTSYGYTF.